Each of the 14 T cell receptor beta chains below was sequenced from the same sample in a study of T-cell memory formation after mild COVID-19. Each CDR3 protein is one row after TCRdb ran MiXCR on the 5' RACE reads. The table shows roughly 5,000 distinct CDR3 sequences, with less than 30% occurring only once. The sequenced material came from PBMCs or a T cell subset sorted from them (not recorded which). These receptors all stem from an adult who had mild COVID-19 (a few samples of this study predate the infection). Cell type and time point are not known.

This clonotype is classed as medium-sized. Written as DNA, the CDR3 is TGCGCCAGCCGACAAGGGGAAGGAGGGTACCAAGAGACCCAGTACTTC. Residues: CASRQGEGGYQETQYF. This rearrangement joins TRBV5-1 to TRBJ2-5, with D tentatively TRBD2 (6 bases). V shed 7 bases and J shed 0 bases, with 19 bases lying between them. Germline CDR1 and CDR2: SGHRS and YFSETQ. The CDR3 has 16 residues.

This clonotype is classed as medium-sized (0.01 to 0.1%). The chain carries TRBV6-5 and TRBJ1-2; TRBD1 might be the D (5 bases). CDR3 length: 12 residues. Per the germline V gene, CDR1 is MNHEY and CDR2 is SVGAGI. V was cut by 3 bases and J by 7 bases, with 9 bases left in between. The CDR3 here is CASSYAGGGYTF. Written as DNA, the CDR3 is TGTGCCAGCAGTTATGCTGGGGGTGGCTACACCTTC.

This clonotype is categorized as medium-sized (0.01 to 0.1%). The V and J genes are TRBV20-1 and TRBJ2-3; the D gene is possibly TRBD2 (6 bases). The CDR3 contains 15 residues. The V and J ends lost 6 bases and 2 bases respectively, with 18 bases between them. Germline CDR1 is DFQATT and CDR2 is SNEGSKA (reference sequence). DNA of the CDR3: TGCAGTGCGCCTGCTAGCGAGACGACCACAGATACGCAGTATTTT. Translating gives CSAPASETTTDTQYF.

Ten or more counts support this clonotype. The V call is TRBV4-1, the J call TRBJ1-4, with a weak D call TRBD1 (6 bases). The germline V gene encodes CDR1 MGHRA and CDR2 YSYEKL. The CDR3 loop spans 16 amino acids. V was clipped by 0 bases and J by 6 bases, with 14 bases between them. This chain's CDR3 is CASSQDLTGPHEKLFF. In DNA, the CDR3 is TGCGCCAGCAGCCAAGATCTTACAGGGCCCCATGAAAAACTGTTTTTT.

The V gene is TRBV24-1, the J gene TRBJ2-5, with D unclear. Germline V CDR1 and CDR2: KGHDR, SFDVKD. V lost 9 bases and J lost 3, with 7 bases in between. The CDR3 has 11 amino acids. The CDR3: CATPREETQYF. The CDR3 DNA reads as TGTGCCACCCCTAGAGAAGAGACCCAGTACTTC.

By its share, this clonotype is medium-sized. The J gene is TRBJ2-1, the V gene TRBV7-2; maybe TRBD1 (5 bases). CDR3 length: 17 residues. Per the germline V gene, CDR1 is SGHTA and CDR2 is FQGNSA. V was shortened by 0 bases and J by 0 bases, with 12 bases between the two germline ends. CDR3 residues: CASSLAAGMSSYNEQFF. The DNA for the CDR3 is TGTGCCAGCAGCTTAGCGGCAGGGATGAGCTCCTACAATGAGCAGTTCTTC.

This clonotype occurred many times. The chain has TRBV5-4 and TRBJ1-1; tentative D call: TRBD1 (5 bases). V lost 1 base and J lost 0, with 10 bases in between. This CDR3 is built from 15 residues. Germline V gene data show CDR1 as SGHNT and CDR2 as YYREEE (reference sequence). The CDR3 DNA follows: TGTGCCAGCAGCTTGTTTAAGGGGATGAACACTGAAGCTTTCTTT. It encodes CASSLFKGMNTEAFF. Complete variable domain (other parts from reference TRBV5-4 and TRBJ1-1): ETGVTQSPTHLIKTRGQQVTLRCSSQSGHNTVSWYQQALGQGPQFIFQYYREEENGRGNFPPRFSGLQFPNYSSELNVNALELDDSALYLCASSLFKGMNTEAFFGQGTRLTVV.

By sample fraction, this clonotype is medium-sized (0.01 to 0.1%). V is TRBV11-2 and J is TRBJ2-5; 11 bases line up with TRBD2. The CDR3 length is 17 residues. V was pared by 2 bases and J by 0 bases, with 5 bases of the junction left unmatched. Germline assignment: CDR1 SGHAT and CDR2 FQNNGV. CDR3 sequence reads: CASSLLPSGGHQETQYF. The CDR3 bases are TGTGCCAGCAGCTTATTACCTAGCGGGGGGCACCAAGAGACCCAGTACTTC.

This clonotype ranks as medium-sized. The chain is built from TRBV5-1 and TRBJ2-1, with unresolved D. In germline, CDR1 is SGHRS, CDR2 YFSETQ. The CDR3 runs to 11 residues. V shed 1 base and J shed 10 bases, with 6 bases lying between them. This CDR3 reads CASSLFQEQFF. The CDR3 nucleotides are TGCGCCAGCAGCTTGTTCCAAGAGCAGTTCTTC.

This clonotype is deemed medium-sized (0.01 to 0.1%). The gene calls are TRBV7-2 and TRBJ1-1; the D gene is possibly TRBD1 (5 bases). The CDR3 length is 17 residues. V lost 10 bases and J lost 0, with 24 bases in between. CDR1 and CDR2 (germline): SGHTA, FQGNSA. CDR3 coding DNA: TGTGCCACCCACGACAGTTTATACTTATTGATGAACACTGAAGCTTTCTTT. It codes for CATHDSLYLLMNTEAFF.

In its sample, this clonotype is medium-sized. CDR3 sequence reads: CASSSLGGAKNIQYF. For the CDR3, the DNA is TGTGCCAGCAGTTCCTTGGGGGGGGCCAAAAACATTCAGTACTTC. The rearrangement uses TRBV6-5 and TRBJ2-4; 7 nucleotides line up with TRBD2. Germline V gene sequence: CDR1 MNHEY, CDR2 SVGAGI. The CDR3 sequence is 15 residues long. After removal of 4 bases from V and 1 base from J, the junction contained 4 bases not matched to a gene.

This clonotype counts as medium-sized. J is TRBJ2-3 and V is TRBV10-3; 12 bases match TRBD2. The germline V gene has CDR1 ENHRY and CDR2 SYGVKD. The CDR3 totals 14 residues. V dropped 10 bases and J dropped 4; count of bases not matched to a gene: 6. CDR3 nucleotide sequence: TGTGCCAGCGCTAGCGGGGGGGCCGCAGATACGCAGTATTTT. Translating gives CASASGGAADTQYF.

By sample share, this clonotype is medium-sized. The DNA for the CDR3 is TGTGCCAGCAGCACAGTGCCGGGACAGGGAGAACAGTACGTC. It translates to CASSTVPGQGEQYV. The rearrangement joins TRBV7-9 to TRBJ2-7, with 9 bases that match TRBD1. J gave up 10 bases and V 5 bases, and 12 bases lay outside the gene matches. The CDR3 covers 14 residues. CDR1 is SEHNR and CDR2 is FQNEAQ in the germline V gene (reference sequence).

This clonotype came up many times. The chain has TRBV10-2 and TRBJ2-7, with unresolved D. Trimming pared 1 base from V and 7 bases from J, leaving 11 bases between. The length of the CDR3 is 13 residues. Germline V gene data show CDR1 as WSHSY and CDR2 as SAAADI. The CDR3 nucleotides are TGCGCCAGCAGTGAGTTCTTAGGTCAGGAGCAGTACTTC. Translation gives CASSEFLGQEQYF.